The clone carrying this TCR beta chain was seen ten or more times. Its cognate antigen is unknown. The data were taken from a study of neurological immune-mediated disorders. Unsorted libraries were generated from 2 million PBMCs. These cells had been stored in RNAlater at -80 C. Points from the study as a whole: None of the CDR3 amino acid sequences found in expanded clones was shared across subjects. This suggests that the TCR-beta repertoires were private in all groups. TCR clonal expansion peaked in HTLV-1-associated myelopathy patients and was lowest in multiple sclerosis patients.

Germline CDR1 reads DFQATT; CDR2 reads SNEGSKA (reference sequence). The CDR3 runs to 15 residues. The V gene end was trimmed by 0 bases and the J gene end by 3 bases; junction bases not matched to a gene: 3. Each CDR3 protein is one row after TCRdb ran MiXCR on the 5' RACE reads. The repertoire has more than 75,000 distinct CDR3 sequences, approximately 3.5% of them found once; the top ten carry approximately 3%. The sequenced sample was PBMCs. This receptor was identified in a woman aged 45-65 years with multiple sclerosis. The chain is built from TRBV20-1 and TRBJ1-5, with TRBD1 matching 9 bases. CDR3 in amino acids: CSAREGQGYNQPQHF. Here the CDR3 DNA reads TGCAGTGCTAGAGAGGGACAGGGTTACAATCAGCCCCAGCATTTT.